Below are 24 T cell receptor beta chains sequenced from a single sample in a study of early stage breast cancer tumors. Method: immunoSEQ multiplex PCR; TCRdb's copy keeps in-frame clones and lacks some. Counted here are under 20,000 clones, 65% to 85% occurring once; the ten biggest clones make up about 1.8%. The specimen was blood. The receptors stem from a person between 70 and 80 years old with breast cancer.

V and J are TRBV4-2 and TRBJ2-5; D might be TRBD1 (5 bases). The CDR3 extends over 14 amino acids. The V end lost 0 bases, the J end lost 5 bases, and 10 bases lay between the germline ends. Germline V CDR1 and CDR2: LGHNA, YNFKEQ. CDR3 sequence (DNA): TGTGCCAGCAGCCAAGATAGAAACAGGGAGACCCAGTACTTC. Residues: CASSQDRNRETQYF.

The chain recombines TRBV28 with TRBJ2-7; the D gene is possibly TRBD1 (5 bases). Between the trimmed V and J ends, which lost 8 bases and 0 bases, there was a span of 8 bases. CDR3 length equals 12 residues. The germline V gene encodes CDR1 MDHEN and CDR2 SYDVKM. CDR3 bases: TGTGCCAGCGTGGACAACTCCTACGAGCAGTACTTC. It yields the protein CASVDNSYEQYF.

The chain combines TRBV28 with TRBJ1-2; TRBD1 agrees at 7 bases. Germline V gene lookup returns CDR1 MDHEN and CDR2 SYDVKM. Losses at the gene ends were 6 bases for V and 8 bases for J; bases not matched to a gene: 9. This CDR3 is 13 amino acids long. The CDR3 sequence is CASRDDRAGGYTF. CDR3 in DNA: TGTGCCAGCAGGGATGACAGGGCGGGCGGCTACACCTTC.

This chain links TRBV7-7 with TRBJ2-5, with 7 bases that match TRBD1. J gave up 0 bases and V 1 base, and 2 bases lay outside the gene matches. This CDR3 is 15 amino acids long. Germline values: CDR1 SSHAT, CDR2 FNYEAQ (reference sequence). The CDR3 DNA follows: TGTGCCAGCAGCTTAGTAGGGGGCGACCAAGAGACCCAGTACTTC. This translates into CASSLVGGDQETQYF.

This clone occurred once. The V gene is TRBV5-1, the J gene TRBJ1-2; weak D call: TRBD1 (6 bases). The CDR3 runs to 12 residues. Trimming cost V 4 bases and J 6 bases, with 10 bases left between them. Per germline, CDR1 SGHRS and CDR2 YFSETQ. In DNA, the CDR3 is TGCGCCAGCAGCGAACAGGGCAATGGCTACACCTTC. Translating it yields CASSEQGNGYTF.

The chain joins TRBV9 to TRBJ1-5; no reliable D call. The germline V gene encodes CDR1 SGDLS and CDR2 YYNGEE. Trimming left V 0 bases short and J 15 bases short, with 16 bases between. The CDR3 has 13 amino acids. In DNA, the CDR3 is TGTGCCAGCAGCGTAGGTCAAGAGACACAGCTGCATTTT. Amino acid sequence: CASSVGQETQLHF.

The V call is TRBV27, the J call TRBJ2-3, with a weak D call TRBD1 (5 bases). Between the trimmed V and J ends, which lost 4 bases and 1 base, there was a span of 6 bases. The germline V gene encodes CDR1 MNHEY and CDR2 SMNVEV (reference sequence). This CDR3 is built from 13 residues. CDR3: CASSSRGTDTQYF. DNA of the CDR3: TGTGCCAGCAGTTCCAGGGGCACAGATACGCAGTATTTT.

This rearrangement joins TRBV7-2 to TRBJ1-4; 8 bases are a match to TRBD1. The germline V gene encodes CDR1 SGHTA and CDR2 FQGNSA. The CDR3 is made up of 13 amino acids. V lost 5 bases to trimming and J lost 7 bases; unmatched junction nucleotides: 3. The CDR3 DNA is TGTGCCAGCAGCCAGGACAGGGTTGAAAAACTGTTTTTT. As protein: CASSQDRVEKLFF.

This chain links TRBV30 with TRBJ2-3, with 12 bases that match TRBD2. The germline V gene has CDR1 GTSNPN and CDR2 SVGIG (reference sequence). With 3 bases clipped from V and 4 bases from J, the junction kept 5 bases outside the gene matches. CDR3 length equals 15 residues. The DNA of the CDR3 is TGTGCCTGGAGCGTGACTAGCGGGGGCGCAGATACGCAGTATTTT. Translation: CAWSVTSGGADTQYF.

This clone has more than one count but fewer than ten. As DNA, the CDR3 is TGTGCCAGCAGCACGGACAGGGGGCGGTCACCCCTCCACTTT. Protein sequence: CASSTDRGRSPLHF. The chain couples TRBV5-4 to TRBJ1-6, with 11 bases lining up with TRBD1. J lost 10 bases, V lost 4 bases, and 4 bases had no gene match. The V gene's germline CDR1 is SGHNT and CDR2 YYREEE (reference sequence). This CDR3 spans 14 amino acids.

This clone was counted a single time. The V and J genes are TRBV6-5 and TRBJ1-6; D is ambiguous. Trimming shortened V by 5 bases and J by 4 bases, and 6 bases separated the two germline ends. CDR1 and CDR2 (germline): MNHEY, SVGAGI. The CDR3 loop spans 13 amino acids. The CDR3 sequence is CASSREYNSPLHF. CDR3 coding DNA: TGTGCCAGCAGTCGGGAATATAATTCACCCCTCCACTTT.

V and J are TRBV6-5 and TRBJ2-3, with D perhaps matching TRBD2 (5 bases). This CDR3 is built from 11 residues. V gave up 5 bases and J gave up 5 bases, with 5 bases separating them. Per germline, CDR1 MNHEY and CDR2 SVGAGI. CDR3 sequence (DNA): TGTGCCAGCAGTGAGGGAGATACGCAGTATTTT. The encoded protein is CASSEGDTQYF.

The chain employs TRBV2 and TRBJ1-1; D remains unclear. Trimming removed 2 bases from V and 0 bases from J, with 7 bases in between. From germline, CDR1 is SNHLY and CDR2 FYNNEI. The CDR3 runs to 14 residues. The CDR3 reads CASSETTVNTEAFF. The CDR3 nucleotides read TGTGCCAGCAGTGAAACTACCGTGAACACTGAAGCTTTCTTT.

The CDR3 coding sequence is TGTGCCAGCACCCCCCAAGGGGCTGGTACTGAAGCTTTCTTT. It encodes CASTPQGAGTEAFF. The chain employs TRBV5-4 and TRBJ1-1; D is possibly TRBD1 (5 bases). The CDR3 has 14 amino acids. V shed 6 bases and J shed 5 bases, with 17 bases lying between them. The germline V gene has CDR1 SGHNT and CDR2 YYREEE (reference sequence).

CDR3 DNA: TGTGCCAGCAGCGTATTTGATGAGGGGGTAGCTGGAAACACCATATATTTT. It specifies CASSVFDEGVAGNTIYF. This chain links TRBV9 with TRBJ1-3; D is possibly TRBD1 (6 bases). Per germline, CDR1 SGDLS and CDR2 YYNGEE. V lost 1 base, J lost 2 bases, and 16 bases lay in between. The CDR3 sequence is 17 residues long.

This clone was seen only a few times. The rearrangement links TRBV5-1 to TRBJ1-1; D might be TRBD1 (5 bases). Germline V gene sequence: CDR1 SGHRS, CDR2 YFSETQ. This CDR3 has 15 amino acids. V lost 4 bases and J 0 bases, leaving 13 bases between the germline ends. The CDR3 bases are TGCGCCAGCAGCCCAATGGGGGGGATGAACACTGAAGCTTTCTTT. Protein sequence: CASSPMGGMNTEAFF.

V usage is TRBV9 and J usage is TRBJ2-1, with 11 bases matching TRBD2. Germline V gene sequence: CDR1 SGDLS, CDR2 YYNGEE. The V gene end was trimmed by 2 bases and the J gene end by 5 bases; junction bases not matched to a gene: 9. The CDR3 sequence is 17 residues long. CDR3 DNA: TGTGCCAGCAGCGTGAAAATGCCGGGACTAGCGGACAATGAGCAGTTCTTC. Translation: CASSVKMPGLADNEQFF. Together with reference TRBV9 and TRBJ2-1, the CDR3 gives the full variable domain: DSGVTQTPKHLITATGQRVTLRCSPRSGDLSVYWYQQSLDQGLQFLIQYYNGEERAKGNILERFSAQQFPDLHSELNLSSLELGDSALYFCASSVKMPGLADNEQFFGPGTRLTVL.

This clone occurred once. CDR3: CAISDRGYGANVLTF. DNA for the CDR3: TGTGCCATTTCGGACAGGGGGTATGGGGCCAACGTCCTGACTTTC. This chain links TRBV6-6 with TRBJ2-6; the match to TRBD1 covers 10 bases. The length of the CDR3 is 15 residues. The J segment lost 3 bases and the V segment lost 10 bases, leaving 6 bases of the junction unmatched. Germline V gives CDR1 MNHNY, CDR2 SVGAGI (reference sequence).

The DNA of the CDR3 is TGCGCCAGCAGCCGGACAGGGCCGGTTGGCGAGCAGTACTTC. As protein: CASSRTGPVGEQYF. The chain links TRBV5-1 to TRBJ2-7, with TRBD1 matching over 8 bases. The ends lost 4 bases at V and 6 bases at J; junction bases unmatched: 9. The germline V gene encodes CDR1 SGHRS and CDR2 YFSETQ. This CDR3 is 14 amino acids long.

The count of this clone is one. The V gene is TRBV6-1, the J gene TRBJ2-7; 8 bases match TRBD1. Germline loops: CDR1 MNHNS, CDR2 SASEGT. The J segment lost 5 bases and the V segment lost 2 bases, leaving 8 bases of the junction unmatched. The CDR3 loop spans 15 amino acids. In DNA, the CDR3 is TGTGCCAGCAGTGAATCCAGGGGGCTATTCGACGAGCAGTACTTC. Protein: CASSESRGLFDEQYF.

The rearrangement links TRBV28 to TRBJ1-2; D may be TRBD1 (6 bases). CDR1 MDHEN and CDR2 SYDVKM come from the germline V gene. CDR3 length: 15 amino acids. V was clipped by 6 bases and J by 11 bases, with 25 bases between them. CDR3 region: CASSRPATLQGSYTF. For the CDR3, the DNA is TGTGCCAGCAGCCGTCCTGCAACTCTCCAGGGGAGTTACACCTTC.

This chain connects TRBV2 to TRBJ2-5, with TRBD2 matching over 8 bases. V was pared by 2 bases and J by 5 bases, with 4 bases of the junction left unmatched. The germline CDR1 and CDR2 sequences are SNHLY and FYNNEI. CDR3 length: 14 residues. The CDR3 coding sequence is TGTGCCAGCAGTGAAACTGCGGGGGGTGAGACCCAGTACTTC. It translates to CASSETAGGETQYF.

The chain links TRBV15 to TRBJ1-3; tentative D call: TRBD1 (5 bases). CDR1 LNHNV and CDR2 YYDKDF come from the germline V gene (reference sequence). The CDR3 contains 16 residues. V lost 1 base and J lost 0, with 10 bases in between. The CDR3 coding sequence is TGTGCCACCAGCAGAGCGGAGGGGCACTCTGGAAACACCATATATTTT. Translation gives CATSRAEGHSGNTIYF.

The chain recombines TRBV13 with TRBJ2-5, with D perhaps matching TRBD1 (6 bases). Per germline, CDR1 PRHDT and CDR2 FYEKMQ (reference sequence). The CDR3 contains 14 residues. V lost 3 bases and J 5 bases, leaving 13 bases between the germline ends. CDR3 DNA sequence: TGTGCCAGCAGCTTCGGCAGGGGCGGGGAGACCCAGTACTTC. Protein: CASSFGRGGETQYF.